Each of the 22 T cell receptor beta chains below was sequenced from the same sample in a study of blood T cell repertoires in COVID-19 (dated by TCRdb to the early 2020s). Library construction relied on the immunoSEQ multiplex PCR assay. This is the immuneACCESS table as TCRdb keeps it, with only in-frame sequences that have V and J called. A part of the clones is gone; compared with another copy, unresolved V genes explain less than half, and the rest is unexplained. This sample has under 300,000 clones in its table, and approximately 84% of those were observed once. The ten top clones hold about 6.9% of the sample. The sequenced sample consisted of PBMCs or T cells enriched from blood (not recorded which). Receptor source: a woman in her fifties or sixties who had been exposed to COVID-19.

The chain employs TRBV19 and TRBJ1-1; D is unresolved. The V end was cut by 4 bases, the J end by 4 bases, with 13 bases between. Germline values: CDR1 LNHDA, CDR2 SQIVND (reference sequence). This CDR3 has 14 residues. The CDR3 sequence: CASSSSSRGTEAFF. The CDR3 DNA reads TGTGCCAGTAGTAGCTCCTCGCGAGGCACTGAAGCTTTCTTT.

The genes are TRBV6-5 and TRBJ1-6, with D uncertain. CDR1 is MNHEY, CDR2 SVGAGI, per germline. Trimming took 2 bases from V and 8 from J, leaving 10 bases between them. The CDR3 is made up of 14 amino acids. CDR3 loop: CASSYDRYDSPLHF. CDR3 bases: TGTGCCAGCAGTTACGATAGATATGATTCACCCCTCCACTTT.

The chain carries TRBV5-1 and TRBJ1-1; tentatively, D is TRBD1 (5 bases). The V gene lost 2 bases and the J gene lost 4 bases, with 9 bases spanning the gap. The CDR3 is 13 residues long. CDR1 is SGHRS, CDR2 YFSETQ, per germline. DNA for the CDR3: TGCGCCAGCAGCTTTGTGGGGGGCACTGAAGCTTTCTTT. This sequence encodes CASSFVGGTEAFF.

The chain recombines TRBV12-5 with TRBJ1-1; no clear D gene. The CDR3 has 10 amino acids. The ends were cut back, 6 bases at V and 10 bases at J, with 9 bases in the middle. The V gene's germline CDR1 is LGHNT and CDR2 FRNRAP. This chain's CDR3 is CASGRTGAFF. CDR3 DNA: TGTGCTAGTGGCCGAACCGGAGCTTTCTTT.

The chain couples TRBV19 to TRBJ1-1; 7 nucleotides align to TRBD1. There are 13 residues in the CDR3. Germline assignment: CDR1 LNHDA and CDR2 SQIVND (reference sequence). V shed 5 bases, J shed 6 bases, and the junction held 6 bases outside the gene matches. The CDR3 nucleotides are TGTGCCAGTAGTGTACGGGGGACAGCTGAAGCTTTCTTT. This codes for CASSVRGTAEAFF.

This chain uses TRBV29-1 with TRBJ1-1, with D tentatively TRBD1 (6 bases). The germline gives CDR1 SQVTM, CDR2 ANQGSEA. V lost 4 bases, J lost 2 bases, and 14 bases lay in between. The CDR3 spans 14 residues. CDR3 amino acids: CSVVKRGGNTEAFF. The CDR3, as DNA: TGCAGCGTTGTCAAAAGGGGGGGAAACACTGAAGCTTTCTTT.

The chain links TRBV10-3 to TRBJ1-2, with D unclear. Trimming took off 0 bases at V and 6 bases at J, with 8 bases between the two ends. The CDR3 loop spans 13 amino acids. Germline loops: CDR1 ENHRY, CDR2 SYGVKD. CDR3 residues: CAISESREDGYTF. The CDR3 coding sequence is TGTGCCATCAGTGAGTCTAGGGAGGATGGCTACACCTTC.

This chain uses TRBV10-1 with TRBJ1-1, with D possibly TRBD1 on 6 matching bases. Trimming left V 0 bases short and J 12 bases short, with 11 bases between. The germline gives CDR1 WNHNN, CDR2 SYGVQD (reference sequence). This CDR3 has 12 amino acids. Here the CDR3 reads CASSESGGTSFF. As DNA, the CDR3 is TGCGCCAGCAGTGAGTCGGGAGGGACATCTTTCTTT.

This chain uses TRBV20-1 with TRBJ1-1; 10 positions agree with TRBD1. After removal of 3 bases from V and 0 bases from J, the junction contained 1 base not matched to a gene. This CDR3 spans 14 amino acids. CDR1 and CDR2 (germline): DFQATT, SNEGSKA (reference sequence). CDR3 nucleotides: TGCAGTGCTAGTGGGACAGGGGTGAACACTGAAGCTTTCTTT. It encodes CSASGTGVNTEAFF.

This rearrangement joins TRBV13 to TRBJ1-1, with TRBD1 identical over 9 bases. The germline V gene encodes CDR1 PRHDT and CDR2 FYEKMQ (reference sequence). V was pared by 4 bases and J by 0 bases, with 9 bases of the junction left unmatched. There are 17 residues in the CDR3. CDR3 sequence: CASSYLPGQGVNTEAFF. Here the CDR3 DNA reads TGTGCCAGCAGCTACCTCCCGGGACAGGGTGTGAACACTGAAGCTTTCTTT.

The CDR3 protein is CAWSTQTGNQPQHF. CDR3 nucleotide sequence: TGTGCCTGGAGTACCCAGACAGGGAATCAGCCCCAGCATTTT. The chain carries TRBV30 and TRBJ1-5; TRBD1 matches 7 bases. The ends lost 2 bases at V and 4 bases at J; junction bases unmatched: 5. The CDR3 totals 14 residues. The germline V gene encodes CDR1 GTSNPN and CDR2 SVGIG (reference sequence).

This chain links TRBV4-1 with TRBJ1-4; D call uncertain. The CDR3 has 13 amino acids. V shed 1 base and J shed 8 bases, with 8 bases lying between them. Looked up from germline, CDR1 is MGHRA and CDR2 is YSYEKL. Here the CDR3 reads CASSQGAREKLFF. The CDR3 DNA reads TGCGCCAGCAGCCAAGGCGCTCGGGAAAAACTGTTTTTT.

This clone was recorded once. The chain joins TRBV5-5 to TRBJ1-5; D not resolved. The CDR3 covers 14 residues. Trimming removed 3 bases from V and 2 bases from J, with 9 bases in between. Germline lookup yields CDR1 SGHKS and CDR2 YYEKEE (reference sequence). The CDR3: CASSSEGGNQPQHF. The CDR3, as DNA: TGTGCCAGCAGCTCCGAGGGCGGCAATCAGCCCCAGCATTTT. The variable domain in full, completed from reference TRBV5-5 and TRBJ1-5, reads DAGVTQSPTHLIKTRGQQVTLRCSPISGHKSVSWYQQVLGQGPQFIFQYYEKEERGRGNFPDRFSARQFPNYSSELNVNALLLGDSALYLCASSSEGGNQPQHFGDGTRLSIL.

This clone was found a few times. The V call is TRBV6-6, the J call TRBJ2-7; D may be TRBD2 (6 bases). CDR1 and CDR2 from the germline V gene are MNHNY and SVGAGI (reference sequence). The CDR3 loop spans 13 amino acids. V dropped 1 base and J dropped 2 bases, with 6 bases sitting between them. The CDR3 here is CASSYWGAYEQYF. The CDR3 DNA follows: TGTGCCAGCAGTTACTGGGGGGCCTACGAGCAGTACTTC.

The V gene is TRBV5-1, the J gene TRBJ1-3, with a tentative D call TRBD1 (6 bases). Trimming cost V 1 base and J 2 bases, with 16 bases left between them. Germline V gene lookup returns CDR1 SGHRS and CDR2 YFSETQ. The CDR3 consists of 17 residues. The chain's CDR3 is CASSLNGGVSTGNTIYF. CDR3 bases: TGCGCCAGCAGCTTGAATGGGGGCGTATCAACTGGAAACACCATATATTTT.

The chain is built from TRBV4-2 and TRBJ2-7, with 8 bases aligning to TRBD1. This CDR3 comprises 15 residues. Germline lookup yields CDR1 LGHNA and CDR2 YNFKEQ. V lost 0 bases and J lost 4; bases outside the gene matches: 5. The CDR3: CASSQESRGHYEQYF. CDR3 nucleotides: TGTGCCAGCAGCCAAGAGAGCAGGGGGCATTACGAGCAGTACTTC.

The chain joins TRBV6-5 to TRBJ1-5; perhaps TRBD1 as D (6 bases). The CDR3 runs 13 residues. V was trimmed by 4 bases and J by 6 bases, leaving 10 bases between them. Germline V gene lookup returns CDR1 MNHEY and CDR2 SVGAGI. In DNA, the CDR3 is TGTGCCAGCAGTTCTTCAGGGGTTCAGCCCCAGCATTTT. Translation: CASSSSGVQPQHF.

The chain has TRBV6-5 and TRBJ1-5; no definite D call. Trimming took 4 bases from V and 4 from J, leaving 14 bases between them. CDR1 and CDR2 (germline): MNHEY, SVGAGI. CDR3 length: 15 residues. CDR3 bases: TGTGCCAGCAGTTTAATACAGATTCCAAATCAGCCCCAGCATTTT. Translated, it gives CASSLIQIPNQPQHF.

The chain recombines TRBV7-9 with TRBJ1-1; 12 nucleotides line up with TRBD1. Per germline, CDR1 SEHNR and CDR2 FQNEAQ (reference sequence). The CDR3 spans 14 residues. V shed 4 bases and J 10 bases; nucleotides not matched to a gene: 7. Here the CDR3 reads CASSWDRGRIGAFF. CDR3 DNA: TGTGCCAGCAGCTGGGACAGGGGGCGGATAGGAGCTTTCTTT.

The chain links TRBV5-6 to TRBJ2-3; tentatively, D is TRBD2 (6 bases). The CDR3 has 13 amino acids. Germline V lookup: CDR1 SGHDT, CDR2 YYEEEE. Trimming left V 4 bases short and J 3 bases short, with 9 bases between. CDR3 protein: CASSTLATDTQYF. CDR3 bases: TGTGCCAGCAGCACCCTAGCGACAGATACGCAGTATTTT.

The CDR3 sequence: CATSRDWGGAGGLYGYTF. The CDR3 DNA follows: TGTGCCACCAGCAGAGATTGGGGTGGGGCAGGGGGCTTGTATGGCTACACCTTC. The chain combines TRBV15 with TRBJ1-2, with TRBD1 matching 8 bases. V shed 0 bases and J 5 bases; nucleotides not matched to a gene: 14. The CDR3 runs 18 residues. Germline CDR1 is LNHNV and CDR2 is YYDKDF (reference sequence).

The CDR3 coding sequence is TGCGCCAGCAGCTTGGGACTAGCGGGGGAAGGATGGCCAGATACGCAGTATTTT. The encoded protein is CASSLGLAGEGWPDTQYF. The rearrangement uses TRBV5-1 and TRBJ2-3, with TRBD2 matching 12 bases. The CDR3 is 18 residues long. V lost 0 bases and J lost 4; bases outside the gene matches: 9. The germline gives CDR1 SGHRS, CDR2 YFSETQ.